The rows below give T cell receptor beta chains drawn from one sample of a study of beta chain features in type 1 diabetes. The repertoire was sequenced with immunoSEQ multiplex PCR; TCRdb's copy has only in-frame clones and lacks some. The sample records 250,000 to 350,000 clones, 14% being singletons. The sequenced sample was central memory CD4+ T cells from blood. Every receptor here comes from a young man in good health. CDR3s include the opening cysteine and the closing phenylalanine or tryptophan. The order of the fields is CDR3 DNA, CDR3 protein, clone size, CDR3 length, V gene, J gene, D gene. A D gene is named only where the DNA matches it firmly. Size values are once, few and many counts, or a class for expanded clones, and some rows have none.

CDR3nt: TGTGCCAGCAGTGCTGCAGGGGGGACTGAAGCTTTCTTT; CDR3aa: CASSAAGGTEAFF; abundance: NA; len: 13; v_gene: TRBV6-5; j_gene: TRBJ1-1; d_gene: TRBD1
CDR3nt: TGTGCCAGCAGGACGGGCCCAGCCAAAAACATTCAGTACTTC; CDR3aa: CASRTGPAKNIQYF; abundance: many; len: 14; v_gene: TRBV6-5; j_gene: TRBJ2-4; d_gene: NA
CDR3nt: TGTGCCAGCAGCCTGGACCGCTATCAGCCCCAGCATTTT; CDR3aa: CASSLDRYQPQHF; abundance: NA; len: 13; v_gene: TRBV6-5; j_gene: TRBJ1-5; d_gene: NA
CDR3nt: TGTGCCACCAGCAGAGAAACTATTAGGGATAATGAGCAGTTCTTC; CDR3aa: CATSRETIRDNEQFF; abundance: few; len: 15; v_gene: TRBV15; j_gene: TRBJ2-1; d_gene: NA
CDR3nt: TGTGCCAGCAGTGAAGCTGGAGAGACCCAGTACTTC; CDR3aa: CASSEAGETQYF; abundance: NA; len: 12; v_gene: TRBV6-5; j_gene: TRBJ2-5; d_gene: NA
CDR3nt: TGTGCCAGCAGTAGGTCTGGGGCCAACGTCCTGACTTTC; CDR3aa: CASSRSGANVLTF; abundance: once; len: 13; v_gene: TRBV10-3; j_gene: TRBJ2-6; d_gene: NA
CDR3nt: TGTGCCAGCTCACCACGGGGCGATAATTCACCCCTCCACTTT; CDR3aa: CASSPRGDNSPLHF; abundance: NA; len: 14; v_gene: TRBV18; j_gene: TRBJ1-6; d_gene: NA
CDR3nt: TGTGCCAGCTCACGCGGGGGAACCTACGAGCAGTACTTC; CDR3aa: CASSRGGTYEQYF; abundance: NA; len: 13; v_gene: TRBV18; j_gene: TRBJ2-7; d_gene: TRBD2
CDR3nt: TGTGCCAGCACCGAAACTACCCATGGCTACACCTTC; CDR3aa: CASTETTHGYTF; abundance: NA; len: 12; v_gene: TRBV6-5; j_gene: TRBJ1-2; d_gene: NA
CDR3nt: TGTGCCAGCAGCTTATATGGGAGGCTAGCGGGGGACATCCAAGAGACCCAGTACTTC; CDR3aa: CASSLYGRLAGDIQETQYF; abundance: NA; len: 19; v_gene: TRBV13; j_gene: TRBJ2-5; d_gene: TRBD2
CDR3nt: TGTGCCAGCAGTTTAGGGCCAGGGACCCACAATGAGCAGTTCTTC; CDR3aa: CASSLGPGTHNEQFF; abundance: NA; len: 15; v_gene: TRBV7-2; j_gene: TRBJ2-1; d_gene: NA
CDR3nt: TGTGCCAGCAGTTTAGGACTAGCGGGAGCTACAGATACGCAGTATTTT; CDR3aa: CASSLGLAGATDTQYF; abundance: few; len: 16; v_gene: TRBV27; j_gene: TRBJ2-3; d_gene: TRBD2
CDR3nt: TGTGCCAGTACCGTTCAGGGAACCATGAACACTGAAGCTTTCTTT; CDR3aa: CASTVQGTMNTEAFF; abundance: NA; len: 15; v_gene: TRBV19; j_gene: TRBJ1-1; d_gene: NA
CDR3nt: TGTGCCAGCAGCCTCTCAGGGGTAGAGACCCAGTACTTC; CDR3aa: CASSLSGVETQYF; abundance: NA; len: 13; v_gene: TRBV6-5; j_gene: TRBJ2-5; d_gene: NA
CDR3nt: TGTGCCAGCAGTGAATTGGCTAGCGGGTCCACAGATACGCAGTATTTT; CDR3aa: CASSELASGSTDTQYF; abundance: NA; len: 16; v_gene: TRBV25-1; j_gene: TRBJ2-3; d_gene: TRBD2
CDR3nt: TGTGCCAGCAGCATCACGCTAATCCCGGGACAGTCCCAAGAGACCCAGTACTTC; CDR3aa: CASSITLIPGQSQETQYF; abundance: NA; len: 18; v_gene: TRBV5-6; j_gene: TRBJ2-5; d_gene: TRBD1
CDR3nt: TGTGCCAGCAGCGTAGATCCCGGACTAACGCTTAATGAGCAGTTCTTC; CDR3aa: CASSVDPGLTLNEQFF; abundance: NA; len: 16; v_gene: TRBV9; j_gene: TRBJ2-1; d_gene: NA
CDR3nt: TGTGCCAGCAGCGTAGAGCGGGAGCATACGCAGTATTTT; CDR3aa: CASSVEREHTQYF; abundance: few; len: 13; v_gene: TRBV9; j_gene: TRBJ2-3; d_gene: TRBD2
CDR3nt: TGTGCCACAAAACAGGGGCCGAACACCGGGGAGCTGTTTTTT; CDR3aa: CATKQGPNTGELFF; abundance: few; len: 14; v_gene: TRBV19; j_gene: TRBJ2-2; d_gene: TRBD1
CDR3nt: TGTGCCAGCTCACCCACCCCGGCAACTAATGAAAAACTGTTTTTT; CDR3aa: CASSPTPATNEKLFF; abundance: NA; len: 15; v_gene: TRBV18; j_gene: TRBJ1-4; d_gene: NA
CDR3nt: TGCGCCAGCAGCTTGGGACAGCTAGATGAAAAACTGTTTTTT; CDR3aa: CASSLGQLDEKLFF; abundance: NA; len: 14; v_gene: TRBV5-1; j_gene: TRBJ1-4; d_gene: NA
CDR3nt: TGTGCCAGCAGCCCGAGCGGGAGAACCAATGAGCAGTTCTTC; CDR3aa: CASSPSGRTNEQFF; abundance: NA; len: 14; v_gene: TRBV2; j_gene: TRBJ2-1; d_gene: TRBD2
CDR3nt: TGTGCCAGCAGCCGCCAGGTGTTTAGCACGAACACCGGGGAGCTGTTTTTT; CDR3aa: CASSRQVFSTNTGELFF; abundance: few; len: 17; v_gene: TRBV11-2; j_gene: TRBJ2-2; d_gene: NA
CDR3nt: TGTGCCAGCAGCCGAGGAGGGCCAGGGGTGGATCAGCCCCAGCATTTT; CDR3aa: CASSRGGPGVDQPQHF; abundance: NA; len: 16; v_gene: TRBV21-1; j_gene: TRBJ1-5; d_gene: NA
CDR3nt: TGTGCCAGCAGGATCGGAATCAACTACGAGCAGTACTTC; CDR3aa: CASRIGINYEQYF; abundance: few; len: 13; v_gene: TRBV6-1; j_gene: TRBJ2-7; d_gene: NA
CDR3nt: TGCGCCAGCAGCCTAATGACTAGCGGGGTATCCTACGAGCAGTACTTC; CDR3aa: CASSLMTSGVSYEQYF; abundance: few; len: 16; v_gene: TRBV5-1; j_gene: TRBJ2-7; d_gene: TRBD2
CDR3nt: TGTGCCAGCAGCCCCTTATATTCCGGGGAGCTGTTTTTT; CDR3aa: CASSPLYSGELFF; abundance: NA; len: 13; v_gene: TRBV7-9; j_gene: TRBJ2-2; d_gene: NA
CDR3nt: TGTGCCAGCACCCTTACCCTCGCCGGACTGGCTTTCTTT; CDR3aa: CASTLTLAGLAFF; abundance: NA; len: 13; v_gene: TRBV6-1; j_gene: TRBJ1-1; d_gene: NA
CDR3nt: TGTGCCAGCAGCATGTTATCCGGGACAGGCGTCCTCGGGGAGCTGTTTTTT; CDR3aa: CASSMLSGTGVLGELFF; abundance: few; len: 17; v_gene: TRBV5-6; j_gene: TRBJ2-2; d_gene: TRBD1
CDR3nt: TGTGCCAGCAGTCCGTTCGGTGGTGAGCAGTTCTTC; CDR3aa: CASSPFGGEQFF; abundance: many; len: 12; v_gene: TRBV11-3; j_gene: TRBJ2-1; d_gene: NA
CDR3nt: TGTGCCAGTAGTATGAGGAACACCGGGGAGCTGTTTTTT; CDR3aa: CASSMRNTGELFF; abundance: few; len: 13; v_gene: TRBV19; j_gene: TRBJ2-2; d_gene: NA
CDR3nt: TGTGCCAGCAGCTTGGCCGGGTTACAGGGAAGAGCTTTCTTT; CDR3aa: CASSLAGLQGRAFF; abundance: few; len: 14; v_gene: TRBV5-4; j_gene: TRBJ1-1; d_gene: NA
CDR3nt: TGTGCCAGCAGACCCGGACTAGCGGGCGAGACCCAGTACTTC; CDR3aa: CASRPGLAGETQYF; abundance: NA; len: 14; v_gene: TRBV6-5; j_gene: TRBJ2-5; d_gene: TRBD2
CDR3nt: TGTGCCAGCAGCCAAGAACGACTAGCGGGAGTCAGGCTGCAGTATTTT; CDR3aa: CASSQERLAGVRLQYF; abundance: NA; len: 16; v_gene: TRBV4-2; j_gene: TRBJ2-3; d_gene: TRBD2
CDR3nt: TGTGCCAGCAGCCGGACTAGCGGGGTTTACGAGCAGTACTTC; CDR3aa: CASSRTSGVYEQYF; abundance: NA; len: 14; v_gene: TRBV9; j_gene: TRBJ2-7; d_gene: TRBD2
CDR3nt: TGTGCCAGCAGCCCCGGGGGACCGGAGACCCAGTACTTC; CDR3aa: CASSPGGPETQYF; abundance: NA; len: 13; v_gene: TRBV4-2; j_gene: TRBJ2-5; d_gene: NA
CDR3nt: TGTGCCAGCAGCCCAATGGACAGGGGAGGCCAAGAGACCCAGTACTTC; CDR3aa: CASSPMDRGGQETQYF; abundance: NA; len: 16; v_gene: TRBV9; j_gene: TRBJ2-5; d_gene: TRBD1
CDR3nt: TGTGCCAGCAGCTTCCGACAGGGGGCCAACAATGAGCAGTTCTTC; CDR3aa: CASSFRQGANNEQFF; abundance: NA; len: 15; v_gene: TRBV11-2; j_gene: TRBJ2-1; d_gene: TRBD1
CDR3nt: TGTGCCAGTACAAACCTCGGACTAGCGGGGGGAACTCGTTATTACGAGCAGTACTTC; CDR3aa: CASTNLGLAGGTRYYEQYF; abundance: few; len: 19; v_gene: TRBV27; j_gene: TRBJ2-7; d_gene: TRBD2
CDR3nt: TGTGCCAGCAGCCAGGGACAACACAATGAGCAGTTCTTC; CDR3aa: CASSQGQHNEQFF; abundance: few; len: 13; v_gene: TRBV7-8; j_gene: TRBJ2-1; d_gene: NA
CDR3nt: TGTGCCTGGAGTGTAGCGACAGAGACCCAGTACTTC; CDR3aa: CAWSVATETQYF; abundance: NA; len: 12; v_gene: TRBV30; j_gene: TRBJ2-5; d_gene: NA
CDR3nt: TGTGCCAGCCGAGGGGCAGGGAGCTACGAGCAGTACTTC; CDR3aa: CASRGAGSYEQYF; abundance: few; len: 13; v_gene: TRBV25-1; j_gene: TRBJ2-7; d_gene: NA
CDR3nt: TGCAGCGCATCAGGGACACCGAATCAGCCCCAGCATTTT; CDR3aa: CSASGTPNQPQHF; abundance: few; len: 13; v_gene: TRBV29-1; j_gene: TRBJ1-5; d_gene: NA
CDR3nt: TGTGCCAGCAGCTTAGTTGGGACAGGGGTAGCCAAAAACATTCAGTACTTC; CDR3aa: CASSLVGTGVAKNIQYF; abundance: NA; len: 17; v_gene: TRBV5-4; j_gene: TRBJ2-4; d_gene: TRBD1
CDR3nt: TGTGCCAGCAAGGGAGGGGGAACCTACGAGCAGTACTTC; CDR3aa: CASKGGGTYEQYF; abundance: few; len: 13; v_gene: TRBV6-5; j_gene: TRBJ2-7; d_gene: NA
CDR3nt: TGCGCCAGCAGTGCAGCGGGCCTTTCGGGCTATGGCTACACCTTC; CDR3aa: CASSAAGLSGYGYTF; abundance: few; len: 15; v_gene: TRBV10-2; j_gene: TRBJ1-2; d_gene: NA
CDR3nt: TGTGCCAGCAGCTCGAAGACAGGGGGCTTAGGAGAGACCCAGTACTTC; CDR3aa: CASSSKTGGLGETQYF; abundance: few; len: 16; v_gene: TRBV5-4; j_gene: TRBJ2-5; d_gene: TRBD1
CDR3nt: TGTGCCAGTAGTATCCGAGGGGCAGGGAGAAATGAAAAACTGTTTTTT; CDR3aa: CASSIRGAGRNEKLFF; abundance: NA; len: 16; v_gene: TRBV19; j_gene: TRBJ1-4; d_gene: NA
CDR3nt: TGTGCCAGCAGCTTAGTAGGATCTGGGGCCAACGTCCTGACTTTC; CDR3aa: CASSLVGSGANVLTF; abundance: many; len: 15; v_gene: TRBV7-2; j_gene: TRBJ2-6; d_gene: NA
CDR3nt: TGTGCCAGCTCACCTACACAGGCCAAAAACATTCAGTACTTC; CDR3aa: CASSPTQAKNIQYF; abundance: few; len: 14; v_gene: TRBV18; j_gene: TRBJ2-4; d_gene: NA